This TCR beta chain was captured in a study of cytomegalovirus exposure and HLA in healthy donors. In the case of this clone: Its antigen is not known.

Germline CDR1 and CDR2: SGHVS and FNYEAQ. The length of the CDR3 is 12 residues. V lost 5 bases, J lost 7 bases, and 3 bases stayed unmatched. General observations from the study: When analyzed later, a missense DCLRE1C variant was found to be linked to TCR beta V- and J-gene trimming. Researchers reported from a later analysis that most CMV-associated TCR beta chains appeared HLA-restricted. The authors later found HLA-associated TCR beta chains more clonally expanded than equally common others.

13 Jbeta primers and 60 Vbeta primers were used for the PCR. Per the study methods: Counted up in a later analysis, unique TCR beta chains came to 65 million to 80 million, with around 12 million shared. Profiled with immunoSEQ multiplex PCR; TCRdb holds only in-frame clones, not every one. Clone size and the V and J calls come from that table; the DNA yielded D and trimming. Among about 38,000 clones, about 70% were seen once, and the ten largest hold approximately 7%. The sequence was obtained from a man aged 25 to 40 in good health and CMV-seronegative. Sequencing was carried out using PBMCs. The J gene is TRBJ2-3, the V gene TRBV7-6; the match to TRBD1 covers 7 bases. The CDR3 loop is CASSPGQNTQYF. CDR3 coding DNA: TGTGCCAGCAGCCCGGGACAGAATACGCAGTATTTT.